This TCR beta chain stems from a study of beta chain features in type 1 diabetes. This clone was seen a few times. Antigen: not known. Findings and limits, study-wide: Compared to healthy donors, patients appeared to have naive, central memory and Treg TCRB repertoires that were more alike.

The germline gives CDR1 SGHTA, CDR2 FQGTGA. With 5 bases clipped from V and 2 bases from J, the junction kept 5 bases outside the gene matches. The CDR3 covers 15 residues. Each donor gave one heparinised blood draw averaging around 120 mL. What was sequenced were expressed TCRB transcripts, since all of the isolated RNA had been reverse transcribed. The data were produced by immunoSEQ multiplex PCR, yet TCRdb's version contains in-frame clones alone and is incomplete. The sample includes roughly 150,000 clones, around 10% of them seen just once. The rearrangement joins TRBV7-3 to TRBJ2-3; 9 nucleotides match TRBD2. The clonotype originates from a man aged 18 to 29 in good health. Specimen: central memory CD4+ T cells from blood. DNA of the CDR3: TGTGCCAGCAGCCCGACTAGCGGTTACACAGATACGCAGTATTTT. It is translated as CASSPTSGYTDTQYF.